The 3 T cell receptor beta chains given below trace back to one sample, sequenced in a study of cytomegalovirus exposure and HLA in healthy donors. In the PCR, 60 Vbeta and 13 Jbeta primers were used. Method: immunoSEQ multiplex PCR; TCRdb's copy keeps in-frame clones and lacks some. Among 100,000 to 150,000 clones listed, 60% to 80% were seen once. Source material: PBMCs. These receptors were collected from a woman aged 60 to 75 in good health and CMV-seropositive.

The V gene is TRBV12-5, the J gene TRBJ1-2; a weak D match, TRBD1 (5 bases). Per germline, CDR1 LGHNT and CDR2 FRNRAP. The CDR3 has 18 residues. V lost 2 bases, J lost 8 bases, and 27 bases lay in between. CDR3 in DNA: TGTGCTAGTGGTTTGCCCCAACAGGCGGGGGGGTTAATGAGGGGCTACACCTTC. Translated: CASGLPQQAGGLMRGYTF.

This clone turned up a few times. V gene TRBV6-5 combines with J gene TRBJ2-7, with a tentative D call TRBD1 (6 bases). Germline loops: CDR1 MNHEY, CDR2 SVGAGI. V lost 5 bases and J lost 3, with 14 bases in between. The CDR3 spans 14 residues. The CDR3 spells CASSQAQGLYEQYF. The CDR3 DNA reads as TGTGCCAGCAGTCAGGCGCAGGGGCTCTACGAGCAGTACTTC.

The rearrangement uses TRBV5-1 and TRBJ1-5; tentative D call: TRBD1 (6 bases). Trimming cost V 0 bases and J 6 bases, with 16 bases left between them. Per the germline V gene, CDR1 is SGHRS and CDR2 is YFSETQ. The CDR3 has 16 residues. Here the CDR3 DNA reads TGCGCCAGCAGCTTGGGGGGCCAGGGGAGTAGTCAGCCCCAGCATTTT. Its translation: CASSLGGQGSSQPQHF.